The 15 T cell receptor beta chains given below trace back to one sample, sequenced in a study of CD8 T cells in ankylosing spondylitis. Via MiXCR, TCRdb re-called the 5' RACE reads, giving one row per CDR3 protein. There are about 220,000 distinct CDR3 sequences in the sample; under 12% occur only once, and around a fifth lies in the top ten. Sequencing was performed on blood, either unsorted or a sorted T cell fraction (not recorded which). The receptors stem from a male donor with ankylosing spondylitis or in good health (not recorded which).

This clonotype has just a few counts. V usage is TRBV9 and J usage is TRBJ2-6; D possibly corresponds to TRBD1 (5 bases). CDR1 and CDR2 (germline): SGDLS, YYNGEE. With 0 bases removed from V and 2 bases from J, the gap between germline ends came to 6 bases. The CDR3 sequence is 15 residues long. CDR3 DNA sequence: TGTGCCAGCAGCGTAGAAGGGGCTGGGGCCAACGTCCTGACTTTC. Amino acids: CASSVEGAGANVLTF.

This clonotype was seen ten or more times. The V and J genes are TRBV27 and TRBJ2-1; the D gene is possibly TRBD1 (5 bases). The V end lost 6 bases, the J end lost 7 bases, and 22 bases lay between the germline ends. The CDR3 is 16 amino acids. Germline V lookup: CDR1 MNHEY, CDR2 SMNVEV (reference sequence). CDR3 region: CASRPLSKQVGNEQFF. The CDR3 coding sequence is TGTGCCAGCAGGCCGCTCTCGAAACAGGTTGGAAATGAGCAGTTCTTC.

This clonotype was seen many times. The rearrangement joins TRBV7-9 to TRBJ1-1; D gene ambiguous. V was pared by 4 bases and J by 5 bases, with 11 bases between. The CDR3 loop spans 13 amino acids. CDR1 is SEHNR, CDR2 FQNEAQ, per germline (reference sequence). In nucleotides, the CDR3 is TGTGCCAGCAGCTCGTCTGGGAGGACTGAAGCTTTCTTT. It codes for CASSSSGRTEAFF.

This sequence joins TRBV20-1 and TRBJ1-2; the D gene is possibly TRBD1 (6 bases). The germline V gene has CDR1 DFQATT and CDR2 SNEGSKA (reference sequence). The CDR3 is 16 amino acids. Trimming took 0 bases from V and 4 from J, leaving 18 bases between them. CDR3 DNA: TGCAGTGCTAGAGATGGGGGGCGGCCCGGTGGCTATGGCTACACCTTC. The encoded protein is CSARDGGRPGGYGYTF.

This clonotype occurred many times. This chain uses TRBV20-1 with TRBJ2-7, with D perhaps matching TRBD1 or TRBD2 (5 bases each). The CDR3 totals 13 residues. Germline V lookup: CDR1 DFQATT, CDR2 SNEGSKA (reference sequence). V dropped 6 bases and J dropped 0 bases, with 12 bases sitting between them. The CDR3 sequence: CSAPGPASYEQYF. CDR3 DNA sequence: TGCAGTGCCCCGGGACCGGCCTCCTACGAGCAGTACTTC.

The chain recombines TRBV5-1 with TRBJ2-7, with D perhaps matching TRBD1 or TRBD2 (5 bases each). CDR1 is SGHRS and CDR2 is YFSETQ in the germline V gene. CDR3 length: 14 residues. V was trimmed by 0 bases and J by 2 bases, leaving 9 bases between them. The CDR3 region is CASSLGDGTYEQYF. DNA for the CDR3: TGCGCCAGCAGCTTGGGGGACGGCACCTACGAGCAGTACTTC.

The chain uses TRBV11-2 and TRBJ2-5; D call uncertain. Germline CDR1 and CDR2: SGHAT and FQNNGV. V gave up 5 bases and J gave up 1 base, with 14 bases separating them. The CDR3 spans 15 residues. The CDR3 loop is CASSPGRKVQETQYF. The CDR3 coding sequence is TGTGCCAGCAGCCCCGGACGGAAGGTCCAAGAGACCCAGTACTTC.

This clonotype was found a few times. The chain links TRBV5-1 to TRBJ2-3; TRBD2 agrees at 7 bases. The J segment lost 3 bases and the V segment lost 4 bases, leaving 8 bases of the junction unmatched. CDR3 length: 15 residues. Germline CDR1 reads SGHRS; CDR2 reads YFSETQ. This CDR3 is CASSPVAGETDTQYF. The CDR3 DNA reads TGCGCCAGCAGCCCGGTTGCGGGGGAAACAGATACGCAGTATTTT.

The sample holds many counts of this clonotype. V usage is TRBV7-8 and J usage is TRBJ2-3; 7 nucleotides line up with TRBD2. The V segment lost 2 bases and the J segment 6 bases; nucleotides outside the gene matches: 2. Looked up from germline, CDR1 is SGHVS and CDR2 is FQNEAQ. The CDR3 totals 13 residues. The CDR3 bases are TGTGCCAGCAGCTTAACCGGGGGGGATACGCAGTATTTT. It encodes CASSLTGGDTQYF.

The chain carries TRBV5-5 and TRBJ2-2; D not certain. The V gene lost 0 bases and the J gene lost 1 base, with 7 bases spanning the gap. The CDR3 runs to 15 residues. Germline loops: CDR1 SGHKS, CDR2 YYEKEE (reference sequence). DNA for the CDR3: TGTGCCAGCAGCTTGGACGTCGGGAACACCGGGGAGCTGTTTTTT. This gives the protein CASSLDVGNTGELFF.

This clonotype occurred many times. The V and J genes are TRBV2 and TRBJ2-5; TRBD2 matches at 9 bases. Germline V gene sequence: CDR1 SNHLY, CDR2 FYNNEI. There are 12 residues in the CDR3. V lost 8 bases, J lost 5 bases, and 3 bases stayed unmatched. The CDR3 DNA is TGTGCCAGCGGACTAGCGTTGGAGACCCAGTACTTC. Translated: CASGLALETQYF.

The table lists this clonotype with many counts. The chain uses TRBV7-8 and TRBJ1-5, with 9 nucleotides matching TRBD1. With 5 bases clipped from V and 5 bases from J, the junction kept 4 bases outside the gene matches. CDR3 length: 14 amino acids. Germline V gives CDR1 SGHVS, CDR2 FQNEAQ. The CDR3, as DNA: TGTGCCAGCAGCCGGAGACAGGGGGATCAGCCCCAGCATTTT. It codes for CASSRRQGDQPQHF.

This clonotype was observed a handful of times. This chain links TRBV5-4 with TRBJ2-5; the D gene is possibly TRBD1 (6 bases). Germline V lookup: CDR1 SGHNT, CDR2 YYREEE (reference sequence). The CDR3 totals 13 residues. V lost 0 bases to trimming and J lost 7 bases, with 10 bases between them. CDR3 in DNA: TGTGCCAGCAGCTTGGACAGGGACGGGACCCAGTACTTC. This translates into CASSLDRDGTQYF.

The V call is TRBV24-1, the J call TRBJ2-2, with TRBD1 identical over 8 bases. The V gene end was trimmed by 4 bases and the J gene end by 4 bases; junction bases not matched to a gene: 7. Germline assignment: CDR1 KGHDR and CDR2 SFDVKD. The CDR3 loop spans 16 amino acids. DNA of the CDR3: TGTGCCACCAGTGAAACCCGGGACAGGAGCACCGGGGAGCTGTTTTTT. Protein: CATSETRDRSTGELFF.

This clonotype was found a few times. The gene calls are TRBV3-1 and TRBJ2-1; D gene ambiguous. Trimming stripped 3 bases from V and 8 bases from J, with 17 bases between. The CDR3 is 15 residues long. Germline assignment: CDR1 LGHDT and CDR2 YNNKEL (reference sequence). In nucleotides, the CDR3 is TGTGCCAGCAGCCATCCCCTGGGGATAGGCGATGAGCAGTTCTTC. Translating gives CASSHPLGIGDEQFF.